This is a list of T cell receptor beta chains from one sample in a study of shared clonotypes between healthy human individuals. Sequencing used immunoSEQ multiplex PCR; TCRdb keeps in-frame clones, though not all of them. The sample lists around 2.5 million clones; approximately 93% were seen once. The sequenced sample consisted of naive CD4+ T cells from PBMCs. These receptors were obtained from a man younger than 35 in good health. Some clones in this sample may be carry-over from other donors' samples. CDR3s include the opening cysteine and the closing phenylalanine or tryptophan. The D gene is left open where the match is weak. Some rows mark clone size as missing; the rest say once, few, many or name a class of expanded clone.

>TRBJ2-7|TRBD2|TRBV9|.
CASSARGSSYEQYF
TGTGCCAGCAGCGCTCGCGGGAGCTCCTACGAGCAGTACTTC
>TRBJ1-2|.|TRBV5-1|.
CASSLDLSSAYEGYTF
TGCGCCAGCAGCTTGGATCTGTCATCAGCCTATGAGGGCTACACCTTC
>TRBJ2-1|.|TRBV11-3|.
CASSTRVYNEQFF
TGTGCCAGCAGCACGCGGGTATACAATGAGCAGTTCTTC
>TRBJ2-1|TRBD2|TRBV15|.
CATSRGLAGRGNEQFF
TGTGCCACCAGCAGAGGATTAGCGGGACGTGGGAATGAGCAGTTCTTC
>TRBJ2-3|TRBD2|TRBV27|.
CASSPRTLAGRADTQYF
TGTGCCAGCAGTCCCCGAACCTTAGCGGGGAGGGCAGATACGCAGTATTTT
>TRBJ2-5|.|TRBV30|.
CAWSFMGRETQYF
TGTGCCTGGAGTTTCATGGGCCGAGAGACCCAGTACTTC
>TRBJ2-1|.|TRBV7-9|once
CASSLLGVSNEQFF
TGTGCCAGCAGCTTATTGGGAGTATCGAATGAGCAGTTCTTC
>TRBJ1-1|.|TRBV29-1|.
CSVEGAAMNTEAFF
TGCAGCGTTGAGGGGGCAGCTATGAACACTGAAGCTTTCTTT
>TRBJ1-5|.|TRBV2|few
CASTPDSNQPQHF
TGTGCCAGCACCCCAGATAGCAATCAGCCCCAGCATTTT
>TRBJ2-5|TRBD1|TRBV2|.
CASSASWTGQETQYF
TGTGCCAGCAGTGCGTCCTGGACAGGACAAGAGACCCAGTACTTC
>TRBJ1-4|.|TRBV5-5|.
CASSLAGTTTNEKLFF
TGTGCCAGCAGCTTGGCCGGGACCACAACTAATGAAAAACTGTTTTTT
>TRBJ2-2|.|TRBV11-2|.
CASSLGVGRTGELFF
TGTGCCAGCAGCTTAGGTGTAGGGAGGACCGGGGAGCTGTTTTTT
>TRBJ2-3|TRBD1|TRBV4-1|.
CASSPRDSRTDTQYF
TGCGCCAGCAGCCCCCGGGACAGCCGCACAGATACGCAGTATTTT
>TRBJ2-3|TRBD1|TRBV5-1|.
CASSSTGQGPDTQYF
TGCGCCAGCAGCTCAACCGGACAGGGCCCAGATACGCAGTATTTT
>TRBJ2-7|TRBD2|TRBV2|.
CASRVTSGRAGDEQYF
TGTGCCAGCAGGGTGACTAGCGGGAGGGCCGGAGACGAGCAGTACTTC
>TRBJ1-4|.|TRBV5-4|.
CASSLEPNEKLFF
TGTGCCAGCAGCTTGGAGCCTAATGAAAAACTGTTTTTT
>TRBJ1-5|.|TRBV28|few
CASREYSNQPQHF
TGTGCCAGCAGGGAATATAGCAATCAGCCCCAGCATTTT
>TRBJ1-4|.|TRBV28|.
CASSLSSIWDLTNEKLFF
TGTGCCAGCAGTTTATCCTCCATCTGGGACTTGACTAATGAAAAACTGTTTTTT
>TRBJ1-5|TRBD1|TRBV6-1|.
CASSGQGGNQPQHF
TGTGCCAGCAGTGGGCAGGGGGGCAATCAGCCCCAGCATTTT
>TRBJ1-2|TRBD1|TRBV19|.
CASSIVGTGYGYTF
TGTGCCAGTAGTATCGTCGGGACAGGGTATGGCTACACCTTC
>TRBJ2-1|.|TRBV27|.
CASTEGRYNEQFF
TGTGCCAGCACGGAAGGGCGATACAATGAGCAGTTCTTC
>TRBJ2-1|.|TRBV5-1|.
CASSFTGTLNEQFF
TGCGCCAGCAGCTTTACCGGGACGCTTAATGAGCAGTTCTTC
>TRBJ2-5|.|TRBV7-9|.
CASSLGSQAPETQYF
TGTGCCAGCAGCTTAGGTTCTCAGGCCCCAGAGACCCAGTACTTC
>TRBJ1-5|.|TRBV10-3|.
CAISAAEGDNQPQHF
TGTGCCATCAGTGCGGCTGAAGGAGACAATCAGCCCCAGCATTTT
>TRBJ2-2|TRBD1|TRBV29-1|.
CSTRGLTGELFF
TGCAGCACCAGGGGGCTCACCGGGGAGCTGTTTTTT
>TRBJ2-7|TRBD1|TRBV6-1|.
CASSGGGVPPYEQYF
TGTGCCAGCAGTGGAGGGGGCGTACCGCCTTACGAGCAGTACTTC
>TRBJ1-1|.|TRBV29-1|once
CSVAREWNEAFF
TGCAGCGTTGCCAGGGAGTGGAATGAAGCTTTCTTT
>TRBJ1-1|TRBD1|TRBV5-1|.
CASSLSTGGNTEAFF
TGCGCCAGCAGCTTGAGTACAGGGGGCAACACTGAAGCTTTCTTT
>TRBJ1-1|.|TRBV29-1|few
CSVVSGTEAFF
TGCAGCGTTGTCTCGGGGACTGAAGCTTTCTTT
>TRBJ2-2|TRBD1|TRBV11-3|.
CASSARQGNGELFF
TGTGCCAGCAGCGCCAGACAGGGGAACGGGGAGCTGTTTTTT
>TRBJ2-1|.|TRBV9|.
CASSVESSHTYNEQFF
TGTGCCAGCAGCGTAGAGTCTAGCCACACCTACAATGAGCAGTTCTTC
>TRBJ1-4|TRBD1|TRBV9|.
CASSRQGRGEKLFF
TGTGCCAGCAGCCGACAGGGGAGAGGTGAAAAACTGTTTTTT
>TRBJ1-1|TRBD1|TRBV2|.
CASMKTGGSTEAFF
TGTGCCAGCATGAAAACAGGGGGGAGCACTGAAGCTTTCTTT
>TRBJ2-3|.|TRBV11-2|.
CASSLGRGPDTQYF
TGTGCCAGCAGCTTAGGTCGCGGACCAGATACGCAGTATTTT
>TRBJ2-7|.|TRBV7-2|.
CASSLVRRYEQYF
TGTGCCAGCAGCTTAGTCCGCAGGTACGAGCAGTACTTC
>TRBJ2-3|.|TRBV18|once
CASSPGTTDTQYF
TGTGCCAGCTCGCCAGGGACTACAGATACGCAGTATTTT
>TRBJ2-5|.|TRBV7-2|.
CASSLGGDSKTQYF
TGTGCCAGCAGCTTGGGAGGGGACAGTAAGACCCAGTACTTC
>TRBJ2-7|.|TRBV7-2|.
CASSQRVGGAYEQYF
TGTGCCAGCAGCCAGAGGGTTGGCGGGGCCTACGAGCAGTACTTC
>TRBJ1-3|.|TRBV13|.
CASSLAGPTGNTIYF
TGTGCCAGCAGCTTAGCGGGCCCCACAGGAAACACCATATATTTT
>TRBJ1-2|.|TRBV20-1|.
CSARTDYGYTF
TGCAGTGCCCGGACTGACTATGGCTACACCTTC
>TRBJ2-7|.|TRBV28|.
CASSLVTNYEQYF
TGTGCCAGCAGTTTAGTGACTAACTACGAGCAGTACTTC